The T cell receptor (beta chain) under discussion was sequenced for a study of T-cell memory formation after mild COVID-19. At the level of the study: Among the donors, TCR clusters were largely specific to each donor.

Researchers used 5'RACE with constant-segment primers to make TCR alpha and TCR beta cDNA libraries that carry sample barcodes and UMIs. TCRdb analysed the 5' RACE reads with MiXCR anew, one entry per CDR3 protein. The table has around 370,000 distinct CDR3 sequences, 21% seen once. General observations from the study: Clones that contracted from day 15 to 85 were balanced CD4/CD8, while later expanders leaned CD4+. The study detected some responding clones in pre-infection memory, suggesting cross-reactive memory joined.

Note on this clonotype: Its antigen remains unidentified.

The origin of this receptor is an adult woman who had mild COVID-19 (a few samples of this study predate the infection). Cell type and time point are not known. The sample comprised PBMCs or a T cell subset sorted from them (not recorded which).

This chain's CDR3 is CASSPWTSGFYEQYF. CDR3 DNA sequence: TGCGCCAGCAGCCCCTGGACTAGCGGTTTCTACGAGCAGTACTTC. The V and J genes are TRBV4-1 and TRBJ2-7; TRBD2 aligns across 10 bases. Trimming at V came to 4 bases and at J to 3 bases, leaving 6 bases not matched to a gene. Germline V gene data show CDR1 as MGHRA and CDR2 as YSYEKL. The CDR3 has 15 residues.